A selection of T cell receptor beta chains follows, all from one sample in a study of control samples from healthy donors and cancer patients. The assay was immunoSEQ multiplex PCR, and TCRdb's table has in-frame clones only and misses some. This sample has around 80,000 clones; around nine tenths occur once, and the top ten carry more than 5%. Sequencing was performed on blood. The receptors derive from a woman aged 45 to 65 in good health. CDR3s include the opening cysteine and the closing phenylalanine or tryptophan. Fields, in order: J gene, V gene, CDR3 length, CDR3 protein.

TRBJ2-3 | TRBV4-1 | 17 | CASSQVGSGGASDTQYF
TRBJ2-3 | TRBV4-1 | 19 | CASSQPGLAGGPNTDTQYF
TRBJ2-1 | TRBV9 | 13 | CASSGRAGDEQFF
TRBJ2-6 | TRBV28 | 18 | CASSSLTRRGAGANVLTF
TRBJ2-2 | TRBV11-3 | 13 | CASRRGGAGELFF
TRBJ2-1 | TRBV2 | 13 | CASSSENYNEQFF
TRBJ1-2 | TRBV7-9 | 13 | CASSLVGDYGYTF
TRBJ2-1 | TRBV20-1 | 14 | CSASFGGAINEQFF
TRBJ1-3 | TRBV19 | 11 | CAVGEVHTIYF
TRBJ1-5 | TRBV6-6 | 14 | CASGTSELSQPQHF
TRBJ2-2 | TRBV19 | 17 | CASSIIRNLRPSGELFF
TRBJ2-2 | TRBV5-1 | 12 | CASSQNTGELFF
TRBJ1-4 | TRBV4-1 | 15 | CASSRLGHPNEKLFF
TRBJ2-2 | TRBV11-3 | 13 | CASSLVSTGELFF
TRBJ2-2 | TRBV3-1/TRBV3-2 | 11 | CASGKKGELFF
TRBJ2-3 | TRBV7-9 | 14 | CASSRPVLTDTQYF
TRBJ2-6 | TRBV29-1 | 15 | CSVVQGYSGANVLTF
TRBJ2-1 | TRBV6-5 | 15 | CASQGRLSSYNEQFF
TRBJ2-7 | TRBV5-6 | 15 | CASSLSQGQGQGQYF
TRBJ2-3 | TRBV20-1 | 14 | CSASNRADTDTQYF
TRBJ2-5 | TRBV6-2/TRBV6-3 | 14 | CASSGSGSQETQYF
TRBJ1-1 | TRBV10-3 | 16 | CAISTAVVEDNTEAFF
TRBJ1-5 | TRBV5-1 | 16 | CASSVGDKFSNQPQHF
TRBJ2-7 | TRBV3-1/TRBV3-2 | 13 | CASSPSAGDEQYF
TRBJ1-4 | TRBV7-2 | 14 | CASSFTGESKKLFF
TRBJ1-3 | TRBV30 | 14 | CAWSRGASGNTIYF
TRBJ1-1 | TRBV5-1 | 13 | CASSLDDDTEAFF
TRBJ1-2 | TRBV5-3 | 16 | CARSLRYRLPLCGYTF
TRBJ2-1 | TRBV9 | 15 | CASSVGQGAYNEQFF
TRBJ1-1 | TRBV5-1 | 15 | CASSLVLSGNTEAFF
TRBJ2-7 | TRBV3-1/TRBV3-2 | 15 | CASSQSPTSVYEQYF
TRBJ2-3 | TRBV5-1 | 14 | CASSRTRVSDTQYF
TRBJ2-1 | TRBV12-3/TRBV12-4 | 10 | CASMGNEQFF
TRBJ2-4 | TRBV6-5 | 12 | CASSSLMGIQYF
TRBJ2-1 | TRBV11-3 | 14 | CASSPRDNKNEQFF
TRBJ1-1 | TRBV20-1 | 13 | CSASWGTRDEAFF
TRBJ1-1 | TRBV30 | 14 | CAWNSRGMNTEAFF
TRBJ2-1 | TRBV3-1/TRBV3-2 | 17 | CASSQAIGQSPYNEQFF
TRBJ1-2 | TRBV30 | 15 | CAWSVQGSTNYGYTF
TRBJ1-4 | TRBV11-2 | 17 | CASSQRQGLRTNEKLFF
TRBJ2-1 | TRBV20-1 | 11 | CSARLYNEQFF
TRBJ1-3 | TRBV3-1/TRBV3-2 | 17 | CASSQDIGGFPGNTIYF
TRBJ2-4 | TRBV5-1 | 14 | CASSNGQYQNIQYF
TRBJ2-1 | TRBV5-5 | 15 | CASSLPRSSYNEQFF
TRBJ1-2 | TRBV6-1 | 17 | CASSESKRTGGVYGYTF